This TCR beta chain was sequenced for a study of cytomegalovirus exposure and HLA in healthy donors. Overall study context: Most donors, roughly 82% of approximately 400 genotyped, fell in the Caucasian-associated ancestry cluster. The study's findings and limits: Excluded: some indistinguishable V segments such as TRBV6-2 and TRBV6-3.

Primers included in the PCR were 60 Vbeta and 13 Jbeta primers. Here immunoSEQ multiplex PCR was the method, and the copy in TCRdb shows in-frame clones only, minus some. In the table there are fewer than 80,000 clones, 65% to 80% of which are singletons. Regarding this clone: Its antigen is undetermined.

The length of the CDR3 is 15 residues. V shed 3 bases and J 3 bases; nucleotides not matched to a gene: 5. Looked up from germline, CDR1 is SGHTS and CDR2 is YDEGEE. The V and J genes are TRBV5-8 and TRBJ1-2; 10 nucleotides agree with TRBD1. Sequencing used PBMCs. The clonotype comes from a man in his thirties or forties in good health and CMV-seronegative. CDR3 sequence reads: CASSYDRGLYYGYTF. CDR3 sequence (DNA): TGTGCCAGCAGCTATGACAGGGGGCTCTACTATGGCTACACCTTC.